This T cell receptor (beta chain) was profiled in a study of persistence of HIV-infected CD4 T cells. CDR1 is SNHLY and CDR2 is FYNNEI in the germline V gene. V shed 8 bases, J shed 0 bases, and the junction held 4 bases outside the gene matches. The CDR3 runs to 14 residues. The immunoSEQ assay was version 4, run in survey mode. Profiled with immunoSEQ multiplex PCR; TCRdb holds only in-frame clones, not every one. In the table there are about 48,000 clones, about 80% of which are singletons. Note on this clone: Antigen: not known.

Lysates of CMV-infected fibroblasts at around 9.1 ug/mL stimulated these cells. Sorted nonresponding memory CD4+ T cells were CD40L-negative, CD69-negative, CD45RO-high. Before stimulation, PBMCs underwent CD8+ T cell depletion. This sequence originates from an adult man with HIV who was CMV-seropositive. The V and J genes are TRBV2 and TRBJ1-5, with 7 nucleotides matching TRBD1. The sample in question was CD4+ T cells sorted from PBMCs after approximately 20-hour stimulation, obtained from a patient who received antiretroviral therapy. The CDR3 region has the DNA TGTGCCAGCGTTAAGGGGGCTAGCAATCAGCCCCAGCATTTT. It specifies CASVKGASNQPQHF.